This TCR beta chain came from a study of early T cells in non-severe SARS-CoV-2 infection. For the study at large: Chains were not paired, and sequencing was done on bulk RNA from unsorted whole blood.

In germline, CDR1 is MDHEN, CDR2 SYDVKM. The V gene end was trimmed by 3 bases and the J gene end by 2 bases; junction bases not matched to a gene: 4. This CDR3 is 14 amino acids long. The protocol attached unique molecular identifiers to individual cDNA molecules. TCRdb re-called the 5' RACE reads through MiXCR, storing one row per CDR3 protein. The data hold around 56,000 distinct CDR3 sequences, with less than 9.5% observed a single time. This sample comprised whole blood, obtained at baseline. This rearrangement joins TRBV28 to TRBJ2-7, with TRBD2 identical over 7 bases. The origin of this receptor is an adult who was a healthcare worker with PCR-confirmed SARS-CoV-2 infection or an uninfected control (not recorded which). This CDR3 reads CASSLAGVTYEQYF. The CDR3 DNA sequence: TGTGCCAGCAGTTTGGCGGGAGTAACCTACGAGCAGTACTTC. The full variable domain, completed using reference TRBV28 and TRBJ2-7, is DVKVTQSSRYLVKRTGEKVFLECVQDMDHENMFWYRQDPGLGLRLIYFSYDVKMKEKGDIPEGYSVSREKKERFSLILESASTNQTSMYLCASSLAGVTYEQYFGPGTRLTVT.